This T cell receptor beta chain was observed in a study of cytomegalovirus exposure and HLA in healthy donors. Study-level information: A subsequent analysis reported that the roughly 120 validation repertoires were produced on the same platform that had also been used for the 666 first-cohort repertoires. General study findings and limits: The majority of TCR sequences were rare, yet some public TCRs appeared in many donors. Cytomegalovirus status was reportedly diagnosed by the classifier with high specificity and sensitivity.

This clone was detected a few times. Its antigen is not known. Donors came from a validation cohort of 95 to 150 subjects, distinct from the first 666-subject cohort. The assay was immunoSEQ multiplex PCR, and TCRdb's table has in-frame clones only and misses some. The data contain approximately 160,000 clones, around 92% of them singletons. Sequencing was carried out using PBMCs. The sequence was obtained from a man aged 18 to 30 in good health and CMV-seropositive.

CDR3 in DNA: TGTGCCAGCAGCTTAGTGCTGAACTTTGGAAACACCATATATTTT. Its translation is CASSLVLNFGNTIYF. V and J are TRBV11-3 and TRBJ1-3, with D unresolved. The germline V gene encodes CDR1 SGHNT and CDR2 YENEEA. The CDR3 length is 15 residues. Trimming stripped 1 base from V and 3 bases from J, with 10 bases between. Combining the CDR3 with reference TRBV11-3 and TRBJ1-3 gives the whole variable domain EAGVVQSPRYKIIEKKQPVAFWCNPISGHNTLYWYLQNLGQGPELLIRYENEEAVDDSQLPKDRFSAERLKGVDSTLKIQPAELGDSAVYLCASSLVLNFGNTIYFGEGSWLTVV.